What follows describes a single TCR beta chain. The antigen remains unidentified. Additional DNA sequences in this sample encode the identical CDR3. The sample is drawn from a study of cytomegalovirus exposure and HLA in healthy donors. V lost 0 bases to trimming and J lost 0 bases; unmatched junction nucleotides: 4. The CDR3 consists of 17 residues. CDR1 and CDR2 from the germline V gene are LGHNA and YNFKEQ. Healthy donors of bone marrow made up the group. The PCR made use of 60 Vbeta and 13 Jbeta primers. Sequencing was performed with immunoSEQ multiplex PCR; in TCRdb, only in-frame clones are kept and a portion is missing. Of 100,000 to 150,000 clones in the sample, around three quarters were seen once. Study findings and constraints: TCR beta V- and J-gene trimming, according to a later analysis, was linked to a missense DCLRE1C variant. There were reportedly fewer N-insertions in an Asian-associated ancestry cluster than the roughly 670-donor mean, in a later analysis. Sequencing likely caused a cluster of highly shared sequence variants.

The chain uses TRBV4-2 and TRBJ2-1, with 8 bases fitting TRBD2. The TCR originated in a woman aged 45 to 65 in good health and CMV-seronegative. Sequenced: PBMCs. The CDR3: CASSQDLSGNSYNEQFF. CDR3 DNA: TGTGCCAGCAGCCAAGATCTTAGCGGGAACTCCTACAATGAGCAGTTCTTC.